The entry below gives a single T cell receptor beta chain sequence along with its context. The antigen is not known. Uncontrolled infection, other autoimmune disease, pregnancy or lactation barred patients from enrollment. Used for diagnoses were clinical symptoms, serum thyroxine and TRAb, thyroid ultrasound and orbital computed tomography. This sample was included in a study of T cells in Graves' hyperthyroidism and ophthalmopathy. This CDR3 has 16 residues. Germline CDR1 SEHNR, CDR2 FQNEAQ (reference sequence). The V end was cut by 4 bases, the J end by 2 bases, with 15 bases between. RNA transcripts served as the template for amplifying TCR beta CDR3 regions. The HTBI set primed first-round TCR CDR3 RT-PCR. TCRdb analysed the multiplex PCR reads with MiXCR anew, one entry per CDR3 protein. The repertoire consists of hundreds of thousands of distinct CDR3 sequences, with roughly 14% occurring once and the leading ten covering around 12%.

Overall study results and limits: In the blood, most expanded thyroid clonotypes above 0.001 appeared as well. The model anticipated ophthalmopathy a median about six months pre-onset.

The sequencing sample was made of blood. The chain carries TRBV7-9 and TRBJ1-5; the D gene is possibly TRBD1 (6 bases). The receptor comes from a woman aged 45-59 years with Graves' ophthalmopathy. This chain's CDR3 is CASSSGGGAGNQPQHF. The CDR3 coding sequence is TGTGCCAGCAGCTCCGGAGGGGGGGCTGGCAATCAGCCCCAGCATTTT.